The present T cell receptor (beta chain) was sequenced within a study of blood T cell repertoires in COVID-19. Study overall: Specimens from acute and convalescent COVID-19 originated in the United States, Italy and Spain. In each case, the material was cDNA or gDNA derived from T cells, B-cell-depleted T cells, or PBMCs.

Germline CDR1 is SGHTA and CDR2 is FQGTGA. Trimming stripped 0 bases from V and 4 bases from J, with 12 bases between. This CDR3 spans 16 amino acids. Original data processing: Amplification of reference gene primers provided the estimated nucleated cell counts. Produced via immunoSEQ multiplex PCR; TCRdb's table is partial and in-frame only. D and trimming were read from the DNA, whereas the V and J calls and clone size are those reported in that table. The data hold about 84,000 clones, with around 80% observed a single time. The genes are TRBV7-3 and TRBJ2-2; a possible D gene is TRBD1 (5 bases). This clonotype originated in a woman older than 75 with acute or convalescent COVID-19. Input material: peripheral blood. In DNA form, the CDR3 reads TGTGCCAGCAGCTTAACAGGGGTTAGTGCCACCGGGGAGCTGTTTTTT. It specifies CASSLTGVSATGELFF.